Presented here are 19 T cell receptor beta chains from one specimen sequenced in a study of CXCR3-negative and CXCR3-positive naive CD8 T cells. Findings and caveats of the study: In CXCR3-positive naive cells, the TRB CDR3s were more hydrophobic than in CXCR3-negative naive cells.

UMI labels and 5' RACE were used to prepare the TRB cDNA libraries. TCRdb reanalyzed the 5' RACE reads, giving one entry per CDR3 protein sequence and no DNA. The sample data list about 89,000 distinct CDR3 sequences. No antigens are known for them. Sequencing was performed on naive CXCR3+ CD8+ T cells from blood. The subset denotes: CD45RO-CCR7+CD27+CD95- naive CD8+ T cells expressing CXCR3 (TNR3+). The receptor source for this set is a human donor in good health. Some clones in this sample may be carry-over from other donors' samples.

CDR3 sequence: CASSLSPQETQYF. The V gene is TRBV7-8, the J gene TRBJ2-5. Germline CDR1 SGHVS, CDR2 FQNEAQ. CDR3 length equals 13 residues.

The chain combines TRBV5-5 with TRBJ2-2. The CDR3 sequence is 14 residues long. Germline CDR1 and CDR2: SGHKS and YYEKEE (reference sequence). This CDR3 is CASSPTWDTGELFF.

The chain links TRBV20-1 to TRBJ2-1; there is no DNA to check the TCRdb D call of TRBD2. Germline V lookup: CDR1 DFQATT, CDR2 SNEGSKA (reference sequence). The CDR3 has 15 residues. The CDR3 is CSAWAGTSGYNEQFF.

The chain has TRBV20-1 and TRBJ2-5; the D gene TCRdb calls, TRBD1, cannot be checked with no DNA. Germline V CDR1 and CDR2: DFQATT, SNEGSKA (reference sequence). The CDR3 spans 16 residues. The chain's CDR3 is CSARDPDRGEMETQYF.

J is TRBJ2-7 and V is TRBV29-1. The CDR3 has 13 amino acids. CDR1 and CDR2 from the germline V gene are SQVTM and ANQGSEA. The CDR3 is CSVDGGSSYEQYF.

The chain joins TRBV6-5 to TRBJ2-2. The CDR3 covers 18 residues. Germline V lookup: CDR1 MNHEY, CDR2 SVGAGI. The CDR3 reads CASSYSLMAVRNTGELFF.

This chain joins TRBV4-1 and TRBJ2-1; absent DNA, TCRdb's TRBD1 call cannot be checked. Germline V gene data show CDR1 as MGHRA and CDR2 as YSYEKL. CDR3 length: 12 residues. CDR3 sequence: CASTRTGDEQFF.

The chain carries TRBV12-3 or TRBV12-4 and TRBJ2-7. The CDR3 spans 15 residues. This CDR3 reads CASSLKDRGSYEQYF.

The chain links TRBV20-1 to TRBJ2-1; with no DNA, the TCRdb D assignment of TRBD2 cannot be verified. CDR1 is DFQATT, CDR2 SNEGSKA, per germline (reference sequence). The CDR3 has 15 amino acids. The CDR3 here is CSARDTGVGTREQFF.

The V gene is TRBV6-5, the J gene TRBJ2-7. Germline V lookup: CDR1 MNHEY, CDR2 SVGAGI. The CDR3 consists of 16 residues. CDR3 amino acids: CASSYTMSHFSYEQYF.

The chain joins TRBV6-6 to TRBJ2-7. Germline assignment: CDR1 MNHNY and CDR2 SVGAGI (reference sequence). The CDR3 is 12 residues long. CDR3 in amino acids: CASSYADYEQYF.

The rearrangement uses TRBV29-1 and TRBJ2-2; TCRdb designates TRBD1, a call that cannot be tested without DNA. This CDR3 is built from 14 residues. In germline, CDR1 is SQVTM, CDR2 ANQGSEA. CDR3 sequence: CSVEEIGVTGELFF.

The V call is TRBV7-7, the J call TRBJ2-1. This CDR3 region has 14 residues. The germline V gene has CDR1 SSHAT and CDR2 FNYEAQ (reference sequence). CDR3 residues: CASSLEHEYNEQFF.

V and J are TRBV18 and TRBJ2-3; TCRdb's D gene call, TRBD2, goes unchecked for lack of DNA. Germline V lookup: CDR1 KGHSH, CDR2 LQKENI. CDR3 length equals 16 residues. The CDR3 loop reads CASSPPDFPLLDTQYF.

This chain links TRBV24-1 with TRBJ2-1. CDR1 is KGHDR, CDR2 SFDVKD, per germline. The CDR3 spans 12 residues. CDR3 sequence: CATSDLYNEQFF.

The chain combines TRBV20-1 with TRBJ2-7; without DNA, the TCRdb call of TRBD1 cannot be checked. CDR3 size: 14 residues. Germline V gene data show CDR1 as DFQATT and CDR2 as SNEGSKA (reference sequence). The CDR3: CSATGTRSSYEQYF.

The V call is TRBV6-5, the J call TRBJ2-1; TCRdb picks TRBD1, but there is no DNA to check that call. Germline CDR1 is MNHEY and CDR2 is SVGAGI. The CDR3 loop spans 18 amino acids. CDR3 amino acids: CASSSPNEEGGRYNEQFF.

The V gene is TRBV5-1, the J gene TRBJ1-2; TCRdb outputs TRBD1, but without DNA this stays unchecked. Germline assignment: CDR1 SGHRS and CDR2 YFSETQ. This CDR3 has 17 amino acids. CDR3 region: CASSVLGGGNANYGYTF.

The chain uses TRBV4-2 and TRBJ2-2; TCRdb indicates TRBD1, and absent DNA this call remains unverified. CDR1 and CDR2 (germline): LGHNA, YNFKEQ. The CDR3 sequence is 16 residues long. CDR3 amino acids: CASSQEGGAPTGELFF.